Listed below are T cell receptor beta chains from one sample, sequenced in a study of T cell repertoires in cytomegalovirus infection. Antigens of these TCRs are unknown. TCRdb reanalysed the reads using MiXCR and keeps one entry per CDR3 protein. The data contain some 920,000 distinct CDR3 sequences, approximately 33% of them singletons. The sample consisted of cultured CD8+ T cells from PBMCs, taken from culture after CMV antigen stimulation. The receptors were sampled from a human donor in good health (CMV status not recorded). Some clones in this sample may be carry-over from other donors' samples. Both conserved end residues are part of each CDR3. Each record gives: J gene, clone size, V gene, D gene, CDR3 protein, CDR3 DNA. A D gene is named only where the DNA matches it firmly. Clone size is given for some rows only: seen once, a few or many times, or a class if the clone is expanded.

J: TRBJ2-1; size: .; V: TRBV4-1; D: .; CDR3: CASSQETGGNEQFF; DNA: TGCGCCAGCAGCCAAGAAACTGGGGGTAATGAGCAGTTCTTC
J: TRBJ2-7; size: .; V: TRBV11-2; D: TRBD1; CDR3: CASSPPGQGLHEQYF; DNA: TGTGCCAGCAGTCCCCCGGGACAGGGGTTGCACGAGCAGTACTTC
J: TRBJ1-5; size: .; V: TRBV6-8; D: TRBD1; CDR3: CASRTGGGSNQPQHF; DNA: TGTGCCAGCCGTACAGGGGGAGGGAGCAATCAGCCCCAGCATTTT
J: TRBJ2-3; size: few; V: TRBV7-2; D: TRBD1; CDR3: CASSSTGGVADTQYF; DNA: TGTGCCAGCAGCTCGACAGGGGGCGTTGCAGATACGCAGTATTTT
J: TRBJ1-1; size: .; V: TRBV6-6; D: .; CDR3: CANRLDSSNMNTEAFF; DNA: TGTGCCAACAGGCTTGACAGTTCCAACATGAACACTGAAGCTTTCTTT
J: TRBJ2-1; size: many; V: TRBV6-4; D: TRBD2; CDR3: CASSESSGGYNEQFF; DNA: TGTGCCAGCAGTGAATCTAGCGGGGGTTACAATGAGCAGTTCTTC
J: TRBJ1-2; size: few; V: TRBV20-1; D: .; CDR3: CSARGRTNYGYTF; DNA: TGCAGTGCTAGGGGACGGACTAACTATGGCTACACCTTC
J: TRBJ2-1; size: .; V: TRBV5-4; D: .; CDR3: CASRLTGWDGGGYNEQFF; DNA: TGTGCCAGCAGACTCACAGGGTGGGATGGCGGGGGTTACAATGAGCAGTTCTTC
J: TRBJ2-5; size: .; V: TRBV7-9; D: TRBD1; CDR3: CASSQPTGDHQETQYF; DNA: TGTGCCAGCAGCCAACCGACAGGGGACCACCAAGAGACCCAGTACTTC
J: TRBJ1-5; size: few; V: TRBV7-9; D: .; CDR3: CASSWGGGKPQHF; DNA: TGTGCCAGCAGCTGGGGGGGGGGAAAGCCCCAGCATTTT